The rows below give T cell receptor beta chains drawn from one sample of a study of CD8+CD57+ T cells in acquired aplastic anemia. TCRdb re-analysed the reads in MiXCR, keeping a single row per CDR3 protein. The repertoire holds about 420,000 distinct CDR3 sequences, with roughly 68% as singletons. Material: sorted CD4+, CD8+, or CD8+CD57+ T cells (not recorded which) from PBMCs. Receptor source: a human donor in good health, serving as a control. Both conserved end residues are part of each CDR3. The order of the fields is J gene, D gene, clone size, V gene, CDR3 protein, CDR3 DNA. A D gene is named only where the DNA matches it firmly. Clone sizes are given selectively: once, few, many, or a class where the clone is expanded.

TRBJ1-6,-,-,TRBV7-3,CAISATDTTNNSPLHF,TGTGCCATCAGCGCTACCGACACCACCAATAATTCACCCCTCCACTTT
TRBJ1-5,-,once,TRBV20-1,CSAIWDGDGTQHF,TGCAGTGCTATTTGGGACGGAGATGGGACCCAGCATTTT
TRBJ1-2,TRBD1,-,TRBV19,CASSTGTGPTNYGYTF,TGTGCCAGTAGTACCGGGACAGGCCCAACGAACTATGGCTACACCTTC
TRBJ2-7,-,-,TRBV7-6,CASSLRQGRGEQYF,TGTGCCAGCAGCCTTAGGCAGGGGAGGGGCGAGCAGTACTTC
TRBJ1-5,TRBD1,-,TRBV15,CATSRGNRGLGNQPQHF,TGTGCCACCAGCAGGGGGAACAGGGGGCTTGGCAATCAGCCCCAGCATTTT
TRBJ2-7,TRBD1,-,TRBV20-1,CSAIGTGGVEQYF,TGCAGTGCTATAGGGACAGGGGGCGTAGAGCAGTACTTC
TRBJ2-7,TRBD2,-,TRBV20-1,CSAEGLAEPNEQYF,TGCAGTGCGGAAGGCCTAGCGGAACCCAACGAGCAGTACTTC
TRBJ2-7,-,-,TRBV7-3,CASSVGGAGGLDKQYF,TGTGCCAGCAGTGTCGGCGGGGCAGGGGGTCTCGATAAGCAGTACTTC
TRBJ2-5,TRBD1,-,TRBV20-1,CSARTGLSYETQYF,TGCAGTGCCCGGACAGGGTTGTCCTACGAGACCCAGTACTTC
TRBJ2-1,-,-,TRBV11-3,CASSLTFGKEQFF,TGTGCCAGCAGCTTGACGTTCGGGAAGGAGCAGTTCTTC
TRBJ1-1,-,-,TRBV19,CASSIQENTEAFF,TGTGCCAGTAGTATCCAGGAGAACACTGAAGCTTTCTTT
TRBJ1-5,-,-,TRBV20-1,CSAIPSTDSNQPQHF,TGCAGTGCTATACCGTCCACAGATAGCAATCAGCCCCAGCATTTT
TRBJ1-3,-,many,TRBV7-2,CASSLVGGVGNTIYF,TGTGCCAGCAGCTTAGTCGGAGGAGTAGGAAACACCATATATTTT
TRBJ2-3,TRBD2,-,TRBV13,CAISEDRQGGMDTQYF,TGTGCCATCAGTGAGGATCGGCAGGGAGGGATGGATACGCAGTATTTT
TRBJ1-5,-,-,TRBV7-2,CASSLKGSNQPHHF,TGTGCCAGCAGTCTCAAGGGTAGCAATCAGCCCCACCACTTT